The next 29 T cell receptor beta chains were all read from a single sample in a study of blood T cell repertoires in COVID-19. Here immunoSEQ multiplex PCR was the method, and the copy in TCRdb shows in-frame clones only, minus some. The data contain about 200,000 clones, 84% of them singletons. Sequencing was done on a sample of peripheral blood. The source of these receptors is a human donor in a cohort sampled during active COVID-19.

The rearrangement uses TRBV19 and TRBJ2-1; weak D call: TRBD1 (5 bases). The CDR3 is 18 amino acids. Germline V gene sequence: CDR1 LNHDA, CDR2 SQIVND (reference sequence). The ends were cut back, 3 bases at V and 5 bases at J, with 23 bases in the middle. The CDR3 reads CASSMRLRLWQGNNEQFF. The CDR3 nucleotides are TGTGCCAGTAGTATGAGACTGAGGCTATGGCAGGGTAACAATGAGCAGTTCTTC.

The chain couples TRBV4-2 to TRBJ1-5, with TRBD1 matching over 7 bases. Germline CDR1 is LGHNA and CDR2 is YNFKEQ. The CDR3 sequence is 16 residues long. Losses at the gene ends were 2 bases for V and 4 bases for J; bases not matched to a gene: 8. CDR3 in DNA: TGTGCCAGCAGCCAACTAACAGGGGAGTCTAATCAGCCCCAGCATTTT. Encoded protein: CASSQLTGESNQPQHF.

CDR3 nucleotides: TGTGCCAGCTCACCATCCACGTATTCTGGGACAGAAGCCTACGAGCAGTACTTC. Its translation is CASSPSTYSGTEAYEQYF. The genes are TRBV18 and TRBJ2-7; TRBD1 aligns across 7 bases. This CDR3 has 18 amino acids. V shed 2 bases, J shed 2 bases, and the junction held 15 bases outside the gene matches. Germline CDR1 KGHSH, CDR2 LQKENI.

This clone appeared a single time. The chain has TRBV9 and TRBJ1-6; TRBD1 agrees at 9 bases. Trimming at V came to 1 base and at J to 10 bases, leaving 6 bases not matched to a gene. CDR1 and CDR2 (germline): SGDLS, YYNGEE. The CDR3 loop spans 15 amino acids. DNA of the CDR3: TGTGCCAGCAGCGTACTGGGACAGGGTGGATCACCCCTCCACTTT. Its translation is CASSVLGQGGSPLHF. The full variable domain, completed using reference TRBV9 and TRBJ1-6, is DSGVTQTPKHLITATGQRVTLRCSPRSGDLSVYWYQQSLDQGLQFLIQYYNGEERAKGNILERFSAQQFPDLHSELNLSSLELGDSALYFCASSVLGQGGSPLHFGNGTRLTVT.

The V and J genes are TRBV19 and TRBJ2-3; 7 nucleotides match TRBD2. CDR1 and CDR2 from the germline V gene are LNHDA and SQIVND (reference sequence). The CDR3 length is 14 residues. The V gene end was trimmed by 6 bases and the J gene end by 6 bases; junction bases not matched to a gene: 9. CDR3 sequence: CASSLGGLTDTQYF. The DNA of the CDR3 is TGTGCCAGTAGCCTCGGGGGGTTGACGGATACGCAGTATTTT.

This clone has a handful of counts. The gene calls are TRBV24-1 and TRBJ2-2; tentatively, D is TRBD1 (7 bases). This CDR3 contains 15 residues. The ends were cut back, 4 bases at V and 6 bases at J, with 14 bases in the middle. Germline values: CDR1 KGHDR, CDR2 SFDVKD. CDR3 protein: CATSETGRSPGELFF. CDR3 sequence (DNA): TGTGCCACCAGTGAGACAGGGAGGTCGCCCGGGGAGCTGTTTTTT.

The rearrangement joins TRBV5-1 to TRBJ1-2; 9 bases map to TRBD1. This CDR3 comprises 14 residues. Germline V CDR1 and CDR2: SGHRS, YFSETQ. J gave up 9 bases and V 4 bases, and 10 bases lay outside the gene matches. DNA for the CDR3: TGCGCCAGCAGCGCATTGGACAGGGGTGGTAGCTACACCTTC. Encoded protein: CASSALDRGGSYTF. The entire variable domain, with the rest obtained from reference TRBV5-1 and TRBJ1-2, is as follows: KAGVTQTPRYLIKTRGQQVTLSCSPISGHRSVSWYQQTPGQGLQFLFEYFSETQRNKGNFPGRFSGRQFSNSRSEMNVSTLELGDSALYLCASSALDRGGSYTFGSGTRLTVV.

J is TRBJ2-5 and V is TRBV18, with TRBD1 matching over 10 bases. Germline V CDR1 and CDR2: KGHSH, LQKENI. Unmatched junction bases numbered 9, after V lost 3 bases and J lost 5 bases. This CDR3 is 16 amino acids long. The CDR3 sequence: CASSPRDRGHGETQYF. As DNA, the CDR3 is TGTGCCAGCTCACCCCGGGACAGGGGTCACGGGGAGACCCAGTACTTC.

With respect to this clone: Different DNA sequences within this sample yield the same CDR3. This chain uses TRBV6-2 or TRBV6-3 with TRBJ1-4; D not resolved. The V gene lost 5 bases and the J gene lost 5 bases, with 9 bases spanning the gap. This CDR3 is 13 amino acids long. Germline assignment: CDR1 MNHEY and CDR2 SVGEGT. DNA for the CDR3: TGTGCCAGCAGTCGGGATTACAATGAAAAACTGTTTTTT. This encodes CASSRDYNEKLFF.

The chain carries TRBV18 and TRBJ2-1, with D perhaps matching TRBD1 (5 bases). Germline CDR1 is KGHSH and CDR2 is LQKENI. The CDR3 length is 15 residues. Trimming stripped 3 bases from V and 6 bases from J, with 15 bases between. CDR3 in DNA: TGTGCCAGCTCACCTTTCCCAGGGCTGGTCAATGAGCAGTTCTTC. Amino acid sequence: CASSPFPGLVNEQFF. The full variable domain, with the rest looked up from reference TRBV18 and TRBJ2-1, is NAGVMQNPRHLVRRRGQEARLRCSPMKGHSHVYWYRQLPEEGLKFMVYLQKENIIDESGMPKERFSAEFPKEGPSILRIQQVVRGDSAAYFCASSPFPGLVNEQFFGPGTRLTVL.

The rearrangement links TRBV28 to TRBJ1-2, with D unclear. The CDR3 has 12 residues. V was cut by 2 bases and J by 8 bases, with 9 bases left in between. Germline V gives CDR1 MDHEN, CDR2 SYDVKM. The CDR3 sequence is CASSLPGRGYTF. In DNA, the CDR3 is TGTGCCAGCAGTTTACCCGGGAGGGGCTACACCTTC.

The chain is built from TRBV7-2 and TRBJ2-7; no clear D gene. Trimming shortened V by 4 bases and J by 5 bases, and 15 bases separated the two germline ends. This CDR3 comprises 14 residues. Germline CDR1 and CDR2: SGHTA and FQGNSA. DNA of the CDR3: TGTGCCAGCAGCTCCTGGGCGCGCTCTGACGAGCAGTACTTC. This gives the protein CASSSWARSDEQYF. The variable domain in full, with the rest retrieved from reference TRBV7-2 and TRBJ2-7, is GAGVSQSPSNKVTEKGKDVELRCDPISGHTALYWYRQSLGQGLEFLIYFQGNSAPDKSGLPSDRFSAERTGGSVSTLTIQRTQQEDSAVYLCASSSWARSDEQYFGPGTRLTVT.

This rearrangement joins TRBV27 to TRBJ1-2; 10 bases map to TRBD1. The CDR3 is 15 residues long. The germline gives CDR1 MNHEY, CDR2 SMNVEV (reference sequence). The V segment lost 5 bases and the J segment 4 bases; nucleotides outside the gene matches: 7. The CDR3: CASSRRDRGFYGYTF. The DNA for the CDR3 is TGTGCCAGCAGTAGGAGGGACAGGGGATTCTATGGCTACACCTTC.

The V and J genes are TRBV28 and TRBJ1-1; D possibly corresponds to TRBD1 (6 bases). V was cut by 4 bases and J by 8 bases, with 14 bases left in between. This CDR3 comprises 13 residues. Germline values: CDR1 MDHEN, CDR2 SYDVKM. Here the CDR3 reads CASSYSGTQEAFF. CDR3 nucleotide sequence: TGTGCCAGCAGTTACTCCGGGACACAAGAAGCTTTCTTT.

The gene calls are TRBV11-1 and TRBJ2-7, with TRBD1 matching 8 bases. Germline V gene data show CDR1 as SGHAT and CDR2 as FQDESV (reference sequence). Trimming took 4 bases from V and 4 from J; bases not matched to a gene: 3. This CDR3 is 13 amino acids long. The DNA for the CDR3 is TGTGCCAGCAGCTGGACAGGGAGGTACGAGCAGTACTTC. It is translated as CASSWTGRYEQYF.

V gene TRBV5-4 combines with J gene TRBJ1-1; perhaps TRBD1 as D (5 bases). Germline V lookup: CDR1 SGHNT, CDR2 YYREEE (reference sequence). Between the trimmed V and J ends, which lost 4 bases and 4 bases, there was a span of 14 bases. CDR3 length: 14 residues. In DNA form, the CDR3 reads TGTGCCAGCAGCCCTCGGGGGGGGACCACTGAAGCTTTCTTT. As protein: CASSPRGGTTEAFF.

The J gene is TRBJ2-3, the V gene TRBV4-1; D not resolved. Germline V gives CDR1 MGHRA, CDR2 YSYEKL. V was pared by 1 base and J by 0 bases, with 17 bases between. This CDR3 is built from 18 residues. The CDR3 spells CASSQAKLLRASTDTQYF. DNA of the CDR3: TGCGCCAGCAGCCAAGCGAAACTACTGAGAGCCAGCACAGATACGCAGTATTTT.

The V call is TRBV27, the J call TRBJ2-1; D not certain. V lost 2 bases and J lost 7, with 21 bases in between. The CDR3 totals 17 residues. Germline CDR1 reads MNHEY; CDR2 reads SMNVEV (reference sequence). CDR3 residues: CASSLVPRRTSLNEQFF. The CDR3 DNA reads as TGTGCCAGCAGTTTAGTCCCCCGGAGAACCTCCCTTAATGAGCAGTTCTTC.

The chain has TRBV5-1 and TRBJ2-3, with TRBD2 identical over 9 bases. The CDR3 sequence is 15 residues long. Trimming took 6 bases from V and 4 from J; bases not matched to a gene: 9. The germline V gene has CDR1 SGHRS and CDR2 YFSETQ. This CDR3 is CASTLPSGAADTQYF. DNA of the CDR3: TGCGCCAGCACCCTTCCTAGCGGGGCGGCAGATACGCAGTATTTT.

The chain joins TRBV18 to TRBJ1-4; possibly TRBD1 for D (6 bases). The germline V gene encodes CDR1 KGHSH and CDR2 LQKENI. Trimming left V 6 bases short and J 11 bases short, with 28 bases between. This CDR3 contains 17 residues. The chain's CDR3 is CASSGQAGTHLMRKLFF. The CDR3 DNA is TGTGCCAGCTCGGGACAAGCCGGGACACACCTAATGAGGAAACTGTTTTTT. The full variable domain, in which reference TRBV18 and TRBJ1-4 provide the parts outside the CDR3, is NAGVMQNPRHLVRRRGQEARLRCSPMKGHSHVYWYRQLPEEGLKFMVYLQKENIIDESGMPKERFSAEFPKEGPSILRIQQVVRGDSAAYFCASSGQAGTHLMRKLFFGSGTQLSVL.

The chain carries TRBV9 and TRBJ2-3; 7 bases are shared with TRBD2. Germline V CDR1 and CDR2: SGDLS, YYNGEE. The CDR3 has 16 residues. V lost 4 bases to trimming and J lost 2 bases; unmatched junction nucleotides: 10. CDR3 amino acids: CASSQTGGINTDTQYF. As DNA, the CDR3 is TGTGCCAGCAGCCAAACGGGAGGCATTAACACAGATACGCAGTATTTT.

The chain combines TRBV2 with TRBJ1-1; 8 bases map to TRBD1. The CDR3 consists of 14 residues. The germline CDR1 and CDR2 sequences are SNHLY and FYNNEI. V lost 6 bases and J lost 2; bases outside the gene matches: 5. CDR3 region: CASRNGQGNTEAFF. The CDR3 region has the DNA TGTGCCAGCAGAAATGGACAGGGAAACACTGAAGCTTTCTTT.

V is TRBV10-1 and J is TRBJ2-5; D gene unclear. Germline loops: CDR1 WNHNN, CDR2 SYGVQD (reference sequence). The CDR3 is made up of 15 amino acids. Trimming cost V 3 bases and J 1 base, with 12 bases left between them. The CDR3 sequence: CASSDLSESQETQYF. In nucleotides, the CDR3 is TGCGCCAGCAGTGATCTAAGCGAGTCCCAAGAGACCCAGTACTTC.

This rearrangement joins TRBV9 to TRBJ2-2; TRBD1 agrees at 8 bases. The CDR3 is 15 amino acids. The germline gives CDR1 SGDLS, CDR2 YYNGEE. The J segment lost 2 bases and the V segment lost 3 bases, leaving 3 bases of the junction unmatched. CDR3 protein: CASSGGTGNTGELFF. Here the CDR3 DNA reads TGTGCCAGCAGCGGGGGGACAGGAAACACCGGGGAGCTGTTTTTT.

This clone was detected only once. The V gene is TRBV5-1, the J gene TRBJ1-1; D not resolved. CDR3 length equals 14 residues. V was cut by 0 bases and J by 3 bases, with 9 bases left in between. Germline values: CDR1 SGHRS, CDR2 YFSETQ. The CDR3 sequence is CASSLGAVDTEAFF. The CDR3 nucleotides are TGCGCCAGCAGCTTGGGTGCGGTTGACACTGAAGCTTTCTTT.

DNA for the CDR3: TGTGCCAGCAGCCCCGGACTAGCGGGCGACGAGCAGTACTTC. Translated: CASSPGLAGDEQYF. V usage is TRBV28 and J usage is TRBJ2-7; 11 bases align to TRBD2. There are 14 residues in the CDR3. Trimming cost V 6 bases and J 5 bases; bases outside gene matches: 6. Germline-derived CDR1 and CDR2 are MDHEN and SYDVKM.

The CDR3 DNA follows: TGTGCCAGCACCCAGTCGGGTCAGCCCCAGCATTTT. Translation gives CASTQSGQPQHF. The chain is built from TRBV2 and TRBJ1-5; D gene ambiguous. V was clipped by 7 bases and J by 6 bases, with 10 bases between them. This CDR3 has 12 residues. The germline V gene encodes CDR1 SNHLY and CDR2 FYNNEI.

The CDR3: CASSLGQRASYEQYF. As DNA, the CDR3 is TGTGCCAGCAGCTTAGGCCAGAGGGCCTCCTACGAGCAGTACTTC. The chain has TRBV11-2 and TRBJ2-7, with D perhaps TRBD2 (5 bases). Deletions cut 1 base from V and 0 bases from J, with 10 bases between. The CDR3 loop spans 15 amino acids. Per the germline V gene, CDR1 is SGHAT and CDR2 is FQNNGV.

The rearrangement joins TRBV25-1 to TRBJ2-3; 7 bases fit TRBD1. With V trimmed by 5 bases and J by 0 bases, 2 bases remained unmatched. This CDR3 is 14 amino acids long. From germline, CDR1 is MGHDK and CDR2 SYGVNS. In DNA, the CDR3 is TGTGCCAGCAGTCTCAGGGGGAGCACAGATACGCAGTATTTT. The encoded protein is CASSLRGSTDTQYF.